This T cell receptor (beta chain) appears in the sequencing data of a study of blood T cell repertoires in COVID-19. CDR3 length: 18 residues. Germline loops: CDR1 LGHDT, CDR2 YNNKEL (reference sequence). Trimming took 1 base from V and 3 from J; bases not matched to a gene: 11. Authors' analysis steps: The assay estimated nucleated cells by amplifying reference gene primers. Measured with immunoSEQ multiplex PCR; TCRdb has only the in-frame clones, and not every one. Clonal size and the V and J genes are those of that table, whereas D and trimming came from the DNA. The table includes about 200,000 clones, 70% to 90% detected once.

Input material: peripheral blood. The J gene is TRBJ2-7, the V gene TRBV3-1 (or the pseudogene TRBV3-2); 11 bases agree with TRBD2. The clonotype comes from a woman in her seventies with acute or convalescent COVID-19. The CDR3 coding sequence is TGTGCCAGCAGCCAAGTAGGACTAGCGGGTCCGAGGGACTACGAGCAGTACTTC. This sequence encodes CASSQVGLAGPRDYEQYF.